This T cell receptor beta chain was sequenced for a study of cytomegalovirus exposure and HLA in healthy donors. This CDR3 is built from 16 residues. Germline CDR1 SGHKS, CDR2 YYEKEE (reference sequence). Trimming cost V 4 bases and J 1 base; bases outside gene matches: 9. PCR was performed using 60 Vbeta and 13 Jbeta primers. Libraries were prepared by immunoSEQ multiplex PCR; TCRdb keeps only in-frame clonotypes and omits some of them. In the table there are more than 85,000 clones, 60% to 80% of which are singletons. While unrecorded immune exposures were likely, the donors were nominally healthy when sampled.

The J gene is TRBJ1-1, the V gene TRBV5-5, with TRBD1 matching over 8 bases. Sequencing was carried out using PBMCs. This sequence was found in a male donor in good health and CMV-seropositive. CDR3 nucleotide sequence: TGTGCCAGCAGCACAGAGGACAGGGAAAGGAACACTGAAGCTTTCTTT. Translation gives CASSTEDRERNTEAFF.